This TCR beta chain emerged from a study of blood T cell repertoires in COVID-19. Study-wide context: Acute-phase and convalescent COVID-19 samples originated in the United States, Italy and Spain. Sample material is recorded as cDNA or gDNA derived from T cells, B-cell-depleted T cells, or PBMCs.

In the authors' workflow: Estimation of nucleated cell counts relied on the amplification of reference gene primers. The data were produced by immunoSEQ multiplex PCR, yet TCRdb's version contains in-frame clones alone and is incomplete. That table furnishes V, J and clone size, whereas the DNA furnished D and trimming. The repertoire includes about 270,000 clones, approximately 85% of them detected once, and 13% sits in the top ten. This CDR3 spans 15 amino acids. CDR1 is SEHNR, CDR2 FQNEAQ, per germline (reference sequence). V lost 1 base, J lost 7 bases, and 3 bases stayed unmatched. The chain has TRBV7-9 and TRBJ1-4; 10 bases map to TRBD1. Sequencing used peripheral blood. The origin of this receptor is a human donor in a cohort sampled during active COVID-19. The CDR3 coding sequence is TGTGCCAGCAGCTTAGGGGACAGGGGTGGTGAAAAACTGTTTTTT. This encodes CASSLGDRGGEKLFF.